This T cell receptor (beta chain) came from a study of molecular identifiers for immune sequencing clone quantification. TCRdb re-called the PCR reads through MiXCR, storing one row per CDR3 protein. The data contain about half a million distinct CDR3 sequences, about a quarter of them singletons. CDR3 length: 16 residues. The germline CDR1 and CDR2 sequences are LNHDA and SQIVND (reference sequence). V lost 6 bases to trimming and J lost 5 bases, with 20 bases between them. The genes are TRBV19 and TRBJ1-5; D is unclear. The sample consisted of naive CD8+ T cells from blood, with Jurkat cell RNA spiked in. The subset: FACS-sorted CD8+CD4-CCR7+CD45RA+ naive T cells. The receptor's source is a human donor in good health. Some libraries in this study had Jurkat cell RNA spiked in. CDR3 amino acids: CASSKDFPARDQPQHF. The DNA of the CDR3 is TGTGCCAGTAGCAAGGATTTCCCGGCCCGGGATCAGCCCCAGCATTTT. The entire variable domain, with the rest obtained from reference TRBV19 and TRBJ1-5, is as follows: DGGITQSPKYLFRKEGQNVTLSCEQNLNHDAMYWYRQDPGQGLRLIYYSQIVNDFQKGDIAEGYSVSREKKESFPLTVTSAQKNPTAFYLCASSKDFPARDQPQHFGDGTRLSIL.